Given below is one TCR beta chain in context. The sample belongs to a study of blood T cell repertoires in COVID-19. The wider study: Specimens from acute and convalescent COVID-19 originated in the United States, Italy and Spain. Sources were T cells, B-cell-depleted T cells, or PBMCs; the material itself was cDNA or gDNA.

The CDR3 totals 16 residues. Losses at the gene ends were 6 bases for V and 1 base for J; bases not matched to a gene: 8. From germline, CDR1 is LNHDA and CDR2 SQIVND (reference sequence). In the authors' methods: The assay estimated nucleated cells by amplifying reference gene primers. Generated by immunoSEQ multiplex PCR, the TCRdb table keeps only in-frame clones and is missing some. The DNA gave D and trimming, while V, J and clone size come from that table. Among some 100,000 clones listed, 80% were seen once. The clonotype was recovered from a human donor in a cohort sampled during active COVID-19. Material for sequencing was peripheral blood. V and J are TRBV19 and TRBJ2-2, with 7 bases identical to TRBD1. CDR3 DNA: TGTGCCAGTAGCCCTCGGACAGGAGAGAACACCGGGGAGCTGTTTTTT. This gives the protein CASSPRTGENTGELFF.